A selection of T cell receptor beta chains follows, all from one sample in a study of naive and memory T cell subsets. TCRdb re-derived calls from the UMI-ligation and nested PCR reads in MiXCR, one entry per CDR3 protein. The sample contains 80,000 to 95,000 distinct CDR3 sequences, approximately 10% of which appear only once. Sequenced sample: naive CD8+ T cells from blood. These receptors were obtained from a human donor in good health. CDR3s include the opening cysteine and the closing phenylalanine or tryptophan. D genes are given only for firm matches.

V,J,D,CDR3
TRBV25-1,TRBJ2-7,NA,CASSELVGYEQYF
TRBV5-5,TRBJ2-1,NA,CASSLLDPWDEQFF
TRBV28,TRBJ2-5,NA,CASSSEQGSAETQYF
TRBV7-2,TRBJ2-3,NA,CASRQSVKRTDTQYF
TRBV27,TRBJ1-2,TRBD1,CASSLSAGGGYGYTF
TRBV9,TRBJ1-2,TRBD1,CASSAKGARGYTF
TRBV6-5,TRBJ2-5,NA,CASIDFQETQYF
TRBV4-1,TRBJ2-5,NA,CASSQEAARQETQYF
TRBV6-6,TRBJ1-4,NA,CASSYSSGPRDNEKLFF
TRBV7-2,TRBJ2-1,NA,CASSFSLDGNEQFF
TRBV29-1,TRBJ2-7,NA,CSGVGDGYEQYF
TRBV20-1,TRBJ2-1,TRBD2,CSGYGLAGNTSSYNEQFF
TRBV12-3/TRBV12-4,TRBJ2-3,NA,CASSFRGDTQYF
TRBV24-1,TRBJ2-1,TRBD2,CATSETGGLAGYNEQFF
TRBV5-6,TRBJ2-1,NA,CASSFRDGSYNEQFF
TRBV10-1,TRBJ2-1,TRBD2,CASSGVAGTNNEQFF
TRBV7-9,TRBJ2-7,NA,CASRGGVGYEQYF
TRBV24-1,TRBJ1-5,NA,CATSDLKTEGRSNQPQHF
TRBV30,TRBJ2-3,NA,CAWSVTQTDTQYF
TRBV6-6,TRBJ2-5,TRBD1,CASSTGTGGTQYF
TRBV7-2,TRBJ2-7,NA,CASSLAGTSRYEQYF
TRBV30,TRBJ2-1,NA,CACSPPGDEQFF
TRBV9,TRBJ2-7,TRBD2,CASSVGGGTYEQYF
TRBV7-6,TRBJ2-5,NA,CASSSDGETQYF
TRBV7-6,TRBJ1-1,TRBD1,CASSLAGQLRTEAFF
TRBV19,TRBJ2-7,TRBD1,CASSTEGQGASYEQYF
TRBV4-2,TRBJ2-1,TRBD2,CASSQEAPSGRTYNEQFF
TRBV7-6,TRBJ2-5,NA,CASSLLDYQETQYF
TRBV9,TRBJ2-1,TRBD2,CASSVVPSGKGAEQFF
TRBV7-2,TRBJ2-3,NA,CASSPGLSTDTQYF
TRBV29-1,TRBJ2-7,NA,CSVEDRLRSYEQYF
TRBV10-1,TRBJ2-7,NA,CASSDQQGAATGEQYF
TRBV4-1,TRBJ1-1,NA,CASSQDGAGRTEAFF
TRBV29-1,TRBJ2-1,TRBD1,CSVVSSDRGKFPIF
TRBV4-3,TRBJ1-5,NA,CASSQDTTGTGQPQHF
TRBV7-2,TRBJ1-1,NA,CASSRLGQGRAFF
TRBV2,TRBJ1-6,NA,CASSDPDTPSNPPLHF
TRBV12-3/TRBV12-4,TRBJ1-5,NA,CASSSTGNQPQHF
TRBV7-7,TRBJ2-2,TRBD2,CASGPTLAGEYTGELFF
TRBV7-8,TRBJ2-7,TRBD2,CASSLTEGGPYEQYF
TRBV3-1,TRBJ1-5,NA,CASSQSPPTGTAHSNQPQHF
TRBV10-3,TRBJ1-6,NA,CAISEQRGRSSYNSPLHF
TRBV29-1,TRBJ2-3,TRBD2,CSSWTSGSTDTQYF
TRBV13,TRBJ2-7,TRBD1,CASSPTTGYSYEQYF
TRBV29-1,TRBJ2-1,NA,CSVEFQEDIYNEQFF
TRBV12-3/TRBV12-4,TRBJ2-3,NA,CASSLGRTDTQYF
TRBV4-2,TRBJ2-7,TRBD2,CASSQGLAATYEQYF
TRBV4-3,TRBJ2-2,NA,CASSQSALEGTGELFF
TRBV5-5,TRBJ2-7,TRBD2,CASSLGAGDGYEQYF
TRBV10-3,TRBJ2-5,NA,CAIGGETQYF